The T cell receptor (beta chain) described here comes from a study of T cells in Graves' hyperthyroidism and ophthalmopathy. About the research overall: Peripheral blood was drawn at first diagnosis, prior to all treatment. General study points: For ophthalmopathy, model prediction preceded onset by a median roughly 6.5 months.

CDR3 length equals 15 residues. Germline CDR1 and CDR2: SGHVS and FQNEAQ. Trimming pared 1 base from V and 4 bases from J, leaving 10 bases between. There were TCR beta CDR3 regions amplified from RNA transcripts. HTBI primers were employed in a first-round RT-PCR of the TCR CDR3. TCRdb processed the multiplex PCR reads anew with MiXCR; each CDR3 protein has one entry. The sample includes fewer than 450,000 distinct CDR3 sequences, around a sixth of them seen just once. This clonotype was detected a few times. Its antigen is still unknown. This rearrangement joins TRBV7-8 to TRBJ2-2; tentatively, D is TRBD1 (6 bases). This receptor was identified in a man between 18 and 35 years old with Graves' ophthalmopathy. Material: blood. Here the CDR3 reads CASSLDRATTGELFF. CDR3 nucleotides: TGTGCCAGCAGCTTAGACAGGGCCACCACCGGGGAGCTGTTTTTT. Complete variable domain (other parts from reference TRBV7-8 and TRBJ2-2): GAGVSQSPRYKVAKRGQDVALRCDPISGHVSLFWYQQALGQGPEFLTYFQNEAQLDKSGLPSDRFFAERPEGSVSTLKIQRTQQEDSAVYLCASSLDRATTGELFFGEGSRLTVL.